This T cell receptor (beta chain) was retrieved from a study of blood T cell repertoires in COVID-19. Method: immunoSEQ multiplex PCR; TCRdb's copy keeps in-frame clones and lacks some. The sample records 55,000 to 85,000 clones, 90% being singletons. CDR3 length equals 14 residues. From germline, CDR1 is GTSNPN and CDR2 SVGIG (reference sequence). The V and J ends lost 4 bases and 4 bases respectively, with 16 bases between them. This clonotype was obtained from a woman between 18 and 30 years old with acute or convalescent COVID-19. Sequencing was performed on peripheral blood. This rearrangement joins TRBV30 to TRBJ1-2, with a tentative D call TRBD1 (5 bases). The chain's CDR3 is CAWNEGQGVYGYTF. CDR3 DNA sequence: TGTGCCTGGAACGAAGGACAAGGCGTCTATGGCTACACCTTC.